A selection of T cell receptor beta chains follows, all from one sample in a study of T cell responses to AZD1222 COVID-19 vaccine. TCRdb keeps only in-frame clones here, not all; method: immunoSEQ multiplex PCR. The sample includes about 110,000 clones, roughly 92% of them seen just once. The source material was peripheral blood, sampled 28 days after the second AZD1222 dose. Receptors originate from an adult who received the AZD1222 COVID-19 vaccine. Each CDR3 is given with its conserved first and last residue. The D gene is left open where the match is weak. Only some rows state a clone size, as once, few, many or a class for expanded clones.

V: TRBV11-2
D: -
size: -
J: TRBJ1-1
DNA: TGTGCCAGCAGCTTATGGGGGGCGCGGTTGAACACTGAAGCTTTCTTT
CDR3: CASSLWGARLNTEAFF

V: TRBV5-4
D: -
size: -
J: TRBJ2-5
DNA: TGTGCCAGCAGCTTGCAGGGGCCGGGAGAGACCCAGTACTTC
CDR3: CASSLQGPGETQYF

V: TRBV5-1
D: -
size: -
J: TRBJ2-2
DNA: TGCGCCAGCAGCTTGCAGGGGAACACCGGGGAGCTGTTTTTT
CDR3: CASSLQGNTGELFF

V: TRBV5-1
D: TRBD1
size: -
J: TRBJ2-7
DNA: TGCGCCAGCAGCGGGACAGGAGGCTCCTACGAGCAGTACTTC
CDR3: CASSGTGGSYEQYF

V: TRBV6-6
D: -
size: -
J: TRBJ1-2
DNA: TGTGCCAGCAGCCCCGCCGAATTTACCGGCTACACCTTC
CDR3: CASSPAEFTGYTF

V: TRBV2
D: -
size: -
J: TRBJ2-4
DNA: TGTGCCAGCAGTGAAGCGGGGTCCAAAAACATTCAGTACTTC
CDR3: CASSEAGSKNIQYF

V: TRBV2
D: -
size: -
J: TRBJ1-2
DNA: TGTGCCAGCAGTGAAGCTGGGTCAGGAGCTAACTATGGCTACACCTTC
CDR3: CASSEAGSGANYGYTF

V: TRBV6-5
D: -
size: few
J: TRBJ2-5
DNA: TGTGCCAGCACTTACCCCCCAGGTATACAAGAGACCCAGTACTTC
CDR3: CASTYPPGIQETQYF

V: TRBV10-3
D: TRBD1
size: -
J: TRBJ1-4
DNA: TGTGCCATCCGGGACAGGGAATTGGAGGGTGAAAAACTGTTTTTT
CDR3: CAIRDRELEGEKLFF

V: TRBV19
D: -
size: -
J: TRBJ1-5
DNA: TGTGCCAGTAGTGTAGGGGTCCAGCCCCAGCATTTT
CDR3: CASSVGVQPQHF

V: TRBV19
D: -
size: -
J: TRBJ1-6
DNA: TGTGCCAGTAGTGCACAGGGTCCCCTCCACTTT
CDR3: CASSAQGPLHF

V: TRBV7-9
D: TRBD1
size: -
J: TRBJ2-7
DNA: TGTGCCAGCAGCACCGGGGTTGGGGACAGGGGGCGCGAGCAGTACTTC
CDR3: CASSTGVGDRGREQYF

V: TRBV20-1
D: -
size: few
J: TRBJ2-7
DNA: TGCAGTGCTAGTAATCCGGAGGGCTCCTACGAGCAGTACTTC
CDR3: CSASNPEGSYEQYF

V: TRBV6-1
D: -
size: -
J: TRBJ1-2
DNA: TGTGCCAGCAGTGAGACTCAGGTTGACGGCTACACCTTC
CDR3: CASSETQVDGYTF

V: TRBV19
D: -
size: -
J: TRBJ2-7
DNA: TGTGCCAGTTCCGGTACAGTTGGCGACGAGCAGTACTTC
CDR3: CASSGTVGDEQYF

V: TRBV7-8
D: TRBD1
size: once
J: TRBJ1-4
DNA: TGTGCCAGCAGCCGAGGGACAGGTGGTTTCAGGGAAAAACTGTTTTTT
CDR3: CASSRGTGGFREKLFF

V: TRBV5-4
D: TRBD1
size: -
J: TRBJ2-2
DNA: TGTGCCAGCAGCCTCAAGACAGGGACGAACACCGGGGAGCTGTTTTTT
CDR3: CASSLKTGTNTGELFF

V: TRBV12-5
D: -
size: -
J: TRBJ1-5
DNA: TGTGCTAGTGGTTTGGTACTGTTATCGAGTATTGGCAATCAGCCCCAGCATTTT
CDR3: CASGLVLLSSIGNQPQHF

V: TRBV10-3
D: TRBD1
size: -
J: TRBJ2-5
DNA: TGTGCCATCAAGAAGCAGGGGGACCAAGAGACCCAGTACTTC
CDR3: CAIKKQGDQETQYF

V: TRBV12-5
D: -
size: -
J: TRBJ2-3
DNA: TGTGCTAGTGGTTTGGCGGCGGCTAGCACAGATACGCAGTATTTT
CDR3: CASGLAAASTDTQYF

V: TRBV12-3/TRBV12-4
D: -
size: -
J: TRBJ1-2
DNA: TGTGCCAGCAGCTATGCTAGAGAAGGCTACACCTTC
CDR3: CASSYAREGYTF

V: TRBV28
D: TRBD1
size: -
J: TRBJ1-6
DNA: TGTGCCAGCAGTTTCGGACAGGGGAGTTTTTCATTGCCCCTCCACTTT
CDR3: CASSFGQGSFSLPLHF

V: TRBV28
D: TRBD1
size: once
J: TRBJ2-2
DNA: TGTGCCAGCAGTTTATCAGGGGGCTACACCGGGGAGCTGTTTTTT
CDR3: CASSLSGGYTGELFF

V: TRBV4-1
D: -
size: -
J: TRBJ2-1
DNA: TGCGCCAGCAGCCAATGGCAGGGAATAATCGATGAGCAGTTCTTC
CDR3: CASSQWQGIIDEQFF

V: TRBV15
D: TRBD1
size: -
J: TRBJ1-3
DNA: TGTGCCACCAGCAGCCTCAGATTGGGGACAGTAGGAAACACCATATATTTT
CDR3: CATSSLRLGTVGNTIYF

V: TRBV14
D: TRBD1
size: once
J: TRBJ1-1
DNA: TGTGCCAGCAGTTTTGACAGGGGAGGAACTGAAGCTTTCTTT
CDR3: CASSFDRGGTEAFF

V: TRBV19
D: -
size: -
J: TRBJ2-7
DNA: TGTGCCAGTAGTTCTCTATCGGACGGACCACAGTACTTC
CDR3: CASSSLSDGPQYF

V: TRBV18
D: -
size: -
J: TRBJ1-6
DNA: TGTGCCAGCTCACCATCGAGTCCAATTAAGGGGATTATTGCGTTGGATCCCCTCCACTTT
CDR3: CASSPSSPIKGIIALDPLHF

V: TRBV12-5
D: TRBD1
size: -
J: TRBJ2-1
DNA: TGTGCTAGTGGTCCCCCCGGACAGGGTAGCGAGCAGTTCTTC
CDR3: CASGPPGQGSEQFF

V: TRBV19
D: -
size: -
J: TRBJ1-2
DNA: TGTGCCAGTAGAGGGGACGGCTATGGCTACACCTTC
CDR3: CASRGDGYGYTF

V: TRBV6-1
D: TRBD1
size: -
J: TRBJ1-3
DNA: TGTGCCAGCAGTGGAGGGGACAGCTCGTTCTCTGGAAACACCATATATTTT
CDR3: CASSGGDSSFSGNTIYF

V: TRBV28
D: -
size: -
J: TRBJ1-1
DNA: TGTGCCAGCAGCCCTGGGGGCTTAGGAACTGAAGCTTTCTTT
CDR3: CASSPGGLGTEAFF

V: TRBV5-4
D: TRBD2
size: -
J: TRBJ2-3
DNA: TGTGCCAGCAGCGAACTAGCGGGGGCCATCACAGATACGCAGTATTTT
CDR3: CASSELAGAITDTQYF

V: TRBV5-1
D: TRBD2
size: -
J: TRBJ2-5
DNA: TGCGCCAGCAGCCGCGGACTAGCGGGGGATGAGACCCAGTACTTC
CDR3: CASSRGLAGDETQYF

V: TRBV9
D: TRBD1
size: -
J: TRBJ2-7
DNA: TGTGCCAGCAGCCCAAGTAGGACAGGGTCCTACGAGCAGTACTTC
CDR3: CASSPSRTGSYEQYF

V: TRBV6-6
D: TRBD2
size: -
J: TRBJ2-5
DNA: TGTGCCAGCAGTTACTTCCGGGGGGGGAAAGAGACCCAGTACTTC
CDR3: CASSYFRGGKETQYF

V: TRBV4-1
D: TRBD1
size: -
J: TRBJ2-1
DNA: TGCGCCAGCAGCCAAGAATTGGGACAGCACTACAATGAGCAGTTCTTC
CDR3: CASSQELGQHYNEQFF

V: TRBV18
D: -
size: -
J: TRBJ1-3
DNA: TGTGCCAGCTCACCAGCACCGAGCTCTGGAAACACCATATATTTT
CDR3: CASSPAPSSGNTIYF

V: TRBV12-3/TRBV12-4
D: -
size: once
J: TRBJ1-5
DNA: TGTGCCAGCAGCACGGGGGGCCAGCATTTT
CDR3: CASSTGGQHF

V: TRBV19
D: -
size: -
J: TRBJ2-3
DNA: TGTGCCAGTAGTATTCGGGGGGCTGATACGCAGTATTTT
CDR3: CASSIRGADTQYF

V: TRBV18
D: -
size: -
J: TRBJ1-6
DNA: TGTGCCAGCTCCCCGGGACGTTCACCCCTCCACTTT
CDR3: CASSPGRSPLHF

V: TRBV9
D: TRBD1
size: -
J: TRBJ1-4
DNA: TGTGCCAGCAGCGTAGCCCTAGGGACAGGGGACGAAAAACTGTTTTTT
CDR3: CASSVALGTGDEKLFF

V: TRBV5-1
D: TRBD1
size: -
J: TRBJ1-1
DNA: TGCGCCAGCAACGACGGACAGGGTAGCACTGAAGCTTTCTTT
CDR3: CASNDGQGSTEAFF

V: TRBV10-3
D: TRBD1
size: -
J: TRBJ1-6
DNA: TGTGCCACGACAGGGGTGGCCTATAATTCACCCCTCCACTTT
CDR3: CATTGVAYNSPLHF